Listed here are 20 T cell receptor beta chains from one sample, sequenced in a study of T cells in Graves' hyperthyroidism and ophthalmopathy. Researchers took RNA transcripts and amplified the TCR beta CDR3 regions from them. HTBI primers were the set used in a first-round RT-PCR of the TCR CDR3. TCRdb independently ran MiXCR on the multiplex PCR reads; one entry per CDR3 protein. The sample has roughly 300,000 distinct CDR3 sequences; approximately 18% are singletons. Sequencing was performed on blood. Receptor source: a woman aged 45-65 years with Graves' hyperthyroidism.

J is TRBJ1-2 and V is TRBV6-2 or TRBV6-3, with 12 bases lining up with TRBD1. This CDR3 spans 16 amino acids. Germline V gene sequence: CDR1 MNHEY, CDR2 SVGEGT. J lost 0 bases, V lost 7 bases, and 6 bases had no gene match. This CDR3 reads CASKGQGAQANYGYTF. The CDR3 DNA follows: TGTGCCAGCAAGGGACAGGGGGCTCAAGCTAACTATGGCTACACCTTC.

This clonotype was seen ten or more times. This sequence joins TRBV30 and TRBJ1-4; 7 positions agree with TRBD1. The V and J ends lost 6 bases and 4 bases, in that order; junction bases with no gene match: 14. The CDR3 is 16 amino acids. Per germline, CDR1 GTSNPN and CDR2 SVGIG (reference sequence). CDR3 nucleotides: TGTGCCTGCGACAGGGACGAGCCATTCGATAATGAAAAACTGTTTTTT. The encoded protein is CACDRDEPFDNEKLFF.

This clonotype occurred many times. The chain combines TRBV2 with TRBJ2-3; the match to TRBD2 covers 11 bases. V dropped 6 bases and J dropped 6; count of bases not matched to a gene: 5. The CDR3 has 14 residues. Germline V gene sequence: CDR1 SNHLY, CDR2 FYNNEI. Written as DNA, the CDR3 is TGTGCCAGCAGGGCGACTAGCGGGAAGGATACGCAGTATTTT. Residues: CASRATSGKDTQYF.

There are many counts of this clonotype. The chain has TRBV11-2 and TRBJ1-1; 8 bases are shared with TRBD1. This CDR3 is 15 amino acids long. Germline-derived CDR1 and CDR2 are SGHAT and FQNNGV. Losses at the gene ends were 5 bases for V and 1 base for J; bases not matched to a gene: 6. The CDR3 DNA reads as TGTGCCAGCAGCCCTGGACAGGGAGAGAACACTGAAGCTTTCTTT. Encoded protein: CASSPGQGENTEAFF.

This clonotype was recorded many times. V usage is TRBV30 and J usage is TRBJ2-1, with 11 nucleotides matching TRBD1. Germline lookup yields CDR1 GTSNPN and CDR2 SVGIG (reference sequence). Germline trimming cut 7 bases from V and 1 base from J; bases unmatched to any gene: 12. CDR3 length equals 17 residues. The CDR3 loop is CAYKGTGGVFSYNEQFF. As DNA, the CDR3 is TGTGCCTACAAAGGGACAGGGGGGGTTTTTTCCTACAATGAGCAGTTCTTC.

The chain couples TRBV10-3 to TRBJ2-2; unclear D gene. The CDR3 totals 16 residues. CDR1 is ENHRY, CDR2 SYGVKD, per germline. Trimming left V 0 bases short and J 4 bases short, with 12 bases between. In nucleotides, the CDR3 is TGTGCCATCAGTGAGTCGAGGCCGAGACCCACCGGGGAGCTGTTTTTT. This translates into CAISESRPRPTGELFF.

The sample holds many counts of this clonotype. The rearrangement uses TRBV6-1 and TRBJ1-1; no firm D call. The CDR3 runs 14 residues. V lost 9 bases, J lost 1 base, and 15 bases lay in between. Looked up from germline, CDR1 is MNHNS and CDR2 is SASEGT. The CDR3 protein is CASSISGTNTEAFF. The CDR3 bases are TGTGCCAGTTCGATCTCGGGAACGAACACTGAAGCTTTCTTT.

V usage is TRBV20-1 and J usage is TRBJ2-7, with D hard to call. CDR3 length: 15 residues. CDR1 and CDR2 from the germline V gene are DFQATT and SNEGSKA (reference sequence). Trimming shortened V by 0 bases and J by 0 bases, and 12 bases separated the two germline ends. The CDR3 spells CSARDQRSGSYEQYF. The CDR3 DNA follows: TGCAGTGCTAGAGATCAGAGGAGTGGCTCCTACGAGCAGTACTTC.

A note on this clonotype: The junction departs from germline at one end; a sequencing error may be responsible. This chain joins TRBV3-1 and TRBJ2-5; unclear D gene. In germline, CDR1 is LGHDT, CDR2 YNNKEL (reference sequence). The CDR3 extends over 15 amino acids. CDR3 residues: CASSQEGSIKETQCF. The CDR3 nucleotides read TGTGCCAGCAGCCAAGAAGGTTCCATAAAAGAGACCCAGTGCTTC.

CDR3 sequence reads: CASSVSGTGYEQYF. The CDR3 nucleotides are TGTGCCAGCAGCGTAAGCGGGACCGGCTACGAGCAGTACTTC. The V call is TRBV7-2, the J call TRBJ2-7, with 7 nucleotides matching TRBD2. Germline trimming cut 5 bases from V and 3 bases from J; bases unmatched to any gene: 7. Germline V CDR1 and CDR2: SGHTA, FQGNSA. The CDR3 sequence is 14 residues long. The full variable domain, rest sourced from reference TRBV7-2 and TRBJ2-7, is GAGVSQSPSNKVTEKGKDVELRCDPISGHTALYWYRQSLGQGLEFLIYFQGNSAPDKSGLPSDRFSAERTGGSVSTLTIQRTQQEDSAVYLCASSVSGTGYEQYFGPGTRLTVT.

The genes are TRBV7-8 and TRBJ2-7; a possible D gene is TRBD2 (5 bases). The CDR3 is 14 amino acids. Per the germline V gene, CDR1 is SGHVS and CDR2 is FQNEAQ. V was clipped by 1 base and J by 3 bases, with 10 bases between them. CDR3 in DNA: TGTGCCAGCAGCTTAGGGGCAGAGGGCTACGAGCAGTACTTC. Amino acid sequence: CASSLGAEGYEQYF.

This clonotype appeared a few times. The chain is built from TRBV27 and TRBJ1-1; 8 nucleotides match TRBD1. There are 14 residues in the CDR3. Trimming removed 11 bases from V and 3 bases from J; junction bases left unmatched: 11. Germline CDR1 is MNHEY and CDR2 is SMNVEV (reference sequence). The CDR3 loop is CARRAGGSYTEAFF. The CDR3 DNA sequence: TGTGCCCGTAGGGCAGGGGGCTCTTACACTGAAGCTTTCTTT.

The rearrangement joins TRBV12-3 or TRBV12-4 to TRBJ2-1; 7 bases match TRBD2. V shed 6 bases and J 7 bases; nucleotides not matched to a gene: 9. The CDR3 has 14 amino acids. The DNA of the CDR3 is TGTGCCAGCAGGGGGGGGGGGGGGGAGAATGAGCAGTTCTTC. Translated, it gives CASRGGGGENEQFF.

This clonotype was seen a handful of times. The genes are TRBV9 and TRBJ2-1; a possible D gene is TRBD2 (8 bases). The germline CDR1 and CDR2 sequences are SGDLS and YYNGEE. CDR3 length equals 15 residues. V was pared by 2 bases and J by 5 bases, with 14 bases between. CDR3 region: CASSVRGDRDNEQFF. CDR3 sequence (DNA): TGTGCCAGCAGCGTGCGGGGGGACAGAGACAATGAGCAGTTCTTC.

This clonotype has a count of ten or more. The CDR3 sequence is CASSLAPNNEQFF. CDR3 bases: TGCGCCAGCAGCTTGGCCCCGAACAATGAGCAGTTCTTC. The chain links TRBV5-1 to TRBJ2-1; D remains unclear. CDR1 SGHRS and CDR2 YFSETQ come from the germline V gene. This CDR3 region has 13 residues. V gave up 0 bases and J gave up 5 bases, with 6 bases separating them.

This clonotype has a handful of counts. The genes are TRBV5-8 and TRBJ1-4, with D maybe TRBD1 (5 bases). V was trimmed by 6 bases and J by 5 bases, leaving 11 bases between them. The V gene's germline CDR1 is SGHTS and CDR2 YDEGEE. This CDR3 has 13 residues. This chain's CDR3 is CASNRFLNEKLFF. CDR3 DNA: TGTGCCAGCAACAGGTTCTTAAATGAAAAACTGTTTTTT.

This clonotype has a handful of counts. This chain uses TRBV28 with TRBJ2-7; D is possibly TRBD1 (6 bases). The CDR3 is 13 residues long. CDR1 MDHEN and CDR2 SYDVKM come from the germline V gene. Between the trimmed V and J ends, which lost 9 bases and 0 bases, there was a span of 12 bases. CDR3 DNA sequence: TGTGCCAGTTCAGACAGGCCCTCCTACGAGCAGTACTTC. It codes for CASSDRPSYEQYF.

The V call is TRBV5-1, the J call TRBJ2-7; possibly TRBD2 for D (5 bases). The CDR3 extends over 14 amino acids. Germline V gene lookup returns CDR1 SGHRS and CDR2 YFSETQ. Trimming took 0 bases from V and 5 from J, leaving 12 bases between them. The CDR3 nucleotides are TGCGCCAGCAGCTTGGGGCCGGGATCCGACGAGCAGTACGTC. It encodes CASSLGPGSDEQYV.

This chain uses TRBV15 with TRBJ2-5; D is perhaps TRBD1 (7 bases). CDR1 LNHNV and CDR2 YYDKDF come from the germline V gene (reference sequence). The CDR3 is 14 residues long. Between the trimmed V and J ends, which lost 3 bases and 3 bases, there was a span of 11 bases. CDR3 nucleotides: TGTGCCACCAGCAGTGCGGGACAGAAAGAGACCCAGTACTTC. Protein product: CATSSAGQKETQYF. Full variable domain (remainder filled in from reference TRBV15 and TRBJ2-5): DAMVIQNPRYQVTQFGKPVTLSCSQTLNHNVMYWYQQKSSQAPKLLFHYYDKDFNNEADTPDNFQSRRPNTSFCFLDIRSPGLGDTAMYLCATSSAGQKETQYFGPGTRLLVL.

This chain uses TRBV9 with TRBJ2-1, with D perhaps matching TRBD1 (5 bases). The CDR3 has 13 residues. The V end lost 3 bases, the J end lost 7 bases, and 11 bases lay between the germline ends. The germline gives CDR1 SGDLS, CDR2 YYNGEE. As DNA, the CDR3 is TGTGCCAGCAGCGCCGGACACCTGAATGAGCAGTTCTTC. Translation: CASSAGHLNEQFF.